This is a list of T cell receptor beta chains from one sample in a study of T cell repertoires in cytomegalovirus infection. No antigen is known for these receptors. One entry per CDR3 protein results from TCRdb running MiXCR on the reads. The sample lists about 310,000 distinct CDR3 sequences; roughly 25% were seen once. The sample in question was cultured PBMCs, obtained from culture after CMV antigen stimulation. These receptors originate from a human donor in good health (CMV status not recorded). Some clones in this sample may be carry-over from other donors' samples. Both conserved end residues are part of each CDR3. The D gene is left open where the match is weak. Some rows mark clone size as missing; the rest say once, few, many or name a class of expanded clone.

V gene: TRBV9
clone size: .
J gene: TRBJ2-5
D gene: TRBD2
CDR3 DNA: TGTGCCAGCAGCGGCGGACTAGCGAACCAAGAGACCCAGTACTTC
CDR3 protein: CASSGGLANQETQYF

V gene: TRBV7-9
clone size: many
J gene: TRBJ1-6
D gene: TRBD1
CDR3 DNA: TGTGCCAGCAGCTTACAAGGGACAGGGGACTCACCCCTCCACTTT
CDR3 protein: CASSLQGTGDSPLHF

V gene: TRBV5-1
clone size: .
J gene: TRBJ2-1
D gene: TRBD2
CDR3 DNA: TGCGCCAGCAGCTTGAGGTCTAGCGGGAGGGGCAATGAGCAGTTCTTC
CDR3 protein: CASSLRSSGRGNEQFF

V gene: TRBV7-9
clone size: few
J gene: TRBJ2-1
D gene: .
CDR3 DNA: TGTGCCAGCAGCTCCGGTCTTGGGACCTACAATGAGCAGTTCTTC
CDR3 protein: CASSSGLGTYNEQFF

V gene: TRBV5-4
clone size: few
J gene: TRBJ1-4
D gene: .
CDR3 DNA: TGTGCCAGCAGCTTGGCCACAGGGACACGTGCGGAAAAACTGTTTTTT
CDR3 protein: CASSLATGTRAEKLFF

V gene: TRBV10-3
clone size: .
J gene: TRBJ2-3
D gene: TRBD1
CDR3 DNA: TGTGCCATCAGTGAAAGGCCCGCCGGGACAGGGATAGATACGCAGTATTTT
CDR3 protein: CAISERPAGTGIDTQYF

V gene: TRBV9
clone size: few
J gene: TRBJ1-1
D gene: .
CDR3 DNA: TGTGCCAGCAGCGTAGCTACAAGGAACACTGAAGCTTTCTTT
CDR3 protein: CASSVATRNTEAFF

V gene: TRBV19
clone size: few
J gene: TRBJ2-2
D gene: TRBD1
CDR3 DNA: TGTGCCAGTAGTCCCCGTACAGGGGGAGTCGGGGAGCTGTTTTTT
CDR3 protein: CASSPRTGGVGELFF

V gene: TRBV29-1
clone size: .
J gene: TRBJ1-1
D gene: .
CDR3 DNA: TGCAGCGTGACTGCGGCCAGCATGAACACTGAAGCTTTCTTT
CDR3 protein: CSVTAASMNTEAFF

V gene: TRBV12-3/TRBV12-4
clone size: few
J gene: TRBJ2-1
D gene: TRBD2
CDR3 DNA: TGTGCCAGCAGTTTCGGAGGAGGACTAGGGAAGAATGAGCAGTTCTTC
CDR3 protein: CASSFGGGLGKNEQFF

V gene: TRBV12-3/TRBV12-4
clone size: .
J gene: TRBJ1-1
D gene: TRBD1
CDR3 DNA: TGTGCCAGCAATACAGGGGGGTACACTGAAGCTTTCTTT
CDR3 protein: CASNTGGYTEAFF

V gene: TRBV2
clone size: .
J gene: TRBJ2-7
D gene: .
CDR3 DNA: TGTGCCAGCAGTGGTCTGCGGGGGCGCTACGAGCAGTACTTC
CDR3 protein: CASSGLRGRYEQYF

V gene: TRBV12-3/TRBV12-4
clone size: few
J gene: TRBJ1-2
D gene: .
CDR3 DNA: TGTGCCAGCAGTTTAAACCAGGGGTATGGCTACACCTTC
CDR3 protein: CASSLNQGYGYTF

V gene: TRBV29-1
clone size: .
J gene: TRBJ2-7
D gene: .
CDR3 DNA: TGCAGCGTTGAGGGTGAGGCAACCTACGAGCAGTACTTC
CDR3 protein: CSVEGEATYEQYF

V gene: TRBV6-2/TRBV6-3
clone size: .
J gene: TRBJ2-3
D gene: TRBD2
CDR3 DNA: TGTGCCAGCAACGGGAGGGCCAGAGATACGCAGTATTTT
CDR3 protein: CASNGRARDTQYF

V gene: TRBV6-2/TRBV6-3
clone size: .
J gene: TRBJ2-2
D gene: .
CDR3 DNA: TGTGCCAGCAGTTACTTTCCCGGACAGAGCCTGTGGGCCGGGGAGCTGTTTTTT
CDR3 protein: CASSYFPGQSLWAGELFF

V gene: TRBV23-1
clone size: .
J gene: TRBJ2-3
D gene: TRBD2
CDR3 DNA: TGCGCCAGCATGATCCTACTAGCGGGAGAAACAGATACGCAGTATTTT
CDR3 protein: CASMILLAGETDTQYF

V gene: TRBV3-1
clone size: .
J gene: TRBJ1-5
D gene: .
CDR3 DNA: TGTGCCAGCAGCCAAGATGTGGGCAGCAATCAGCCCCAGCATTTT
CDR3 protein: CASSQDVGSNQPQHF